These T cell receptor beta chains were read from a single sample in a study of lymphopenia after photon versus proton radiotherapy. TCRdb keeps only in-frame clones here, not all; method: immunoSEQ multiplex PCR. The data contain about 30,000 clones, 90% to 95% of them seen just once; the ten biggest clones take up about 0.66%. The sample was peripheral blood, taken from a patient treated with photon-based radiotherapy. The receptors come from a woman aged 50 to 60 with cholangiocarcinoma. CDR3s include the opening cysteine and the closing phenylalanine or tryptophan. D genes are given only for firm matches. Some rows have no size entry. The others give once, few or many, or a class for an expanded clone.

D	length	J	V	size	DNA	CDR3
.	15	TRBJ1-2	TRBV28	.	TGTGCCAGCAGCCCCCAAATTATAGGGGTGGATGGCTACACCTTC	CASSPQIIGVDGYTF
.	17	TRBJ2-6	TRBV7-7	.	TGTGCCAGCAGCTGCGCGGGGCCACAAAGTCGGGCCAACGTCCTGACTTTC	CASSCAGPQSRANVLTF
.	15	TRBJ1-2	TRBV27	.	TGTGCCAGCAGTTCCCCTTCCACTCCAGGGGATGGCTACACCTTC	CASSSPSTPGDGYTF
TRBD1	12	TRBJ1-1	TRBV19	once	TGTGCCAGTAGTTCCCGGACAGGAGAAGCTTTCTTT	CASSSRTGEAFF
.	15	TRBJ2-7	TRBV5-1	.	TGCGCCAGCAGCCCACGGGATCCCACACCCTACGAGCAGTACTTC	CASSPRDPTPYEQYF
.	16	TRBJ1-6	TRBV19	.	TGTGCCAGTAGGGGGGCGATGGGGGGGAAAGGTTCACCCCTCCACTTT	CASRGAMGGKGSPLHF
.	14	TRBJ1-5	TRBV7-2	.	TGTGCCAGCAGCCCGGACTCCCTGGGCCAGCCCCAGCATTTT	CASSPDSLGQPQHF
.	11	TRBJ2-3	TRBV7-2	.	TGTGCCAGCAGGGCGGTGGATACGCAGTATTTT	CASRAVDTQYF
TRBD2	13	TRBJ2-5	TRBV9	.	TGTGCCAGCAGCGTAGAGGCCGACGGGGGGCAGTACTTC	CASSVEADGGQYF
.	17	TRBJ1-1	TRBV27	.	TGTGCCAGCAGTTTATCTGTTTCCTACAGCGGCGACACTGAAGCTTTCTTT	CASSLSVSYSGDTEAFF
.	16	TRBJ1-4	TRBV2	.	TGTGCCAGCAGTGATCTGAGGCCCGGGGTATCTGAAAAACTGTTTTTT	CASSDLRPGVSEKLFF
.	15	TRBJ1-2	TRBV2	.	TGTGCCAGCAGTGGATCTACAGGAAGAAACTATGGCTACACCTTC	CASSGSTGRNYGYTF
.	15	TRBJ1-2	TRBV30	.	TGTGCCTGGAGTCACCGGGAAAACAAGAGGTATGGCTACACCTTC	CAWSHRENKRYGYTF
.	13	TRBJ1-3	TRBV6-5	.	TGTGCCAGCAGGGTGGCCTCTGGAAACACCATATATTTT	CASRVASGNTIYF
.	16	TRBJ2-2	TRBV7-2	.	TGTGCCAGCAGCCGAGGGGGAGGCCCAAACACCGGGGAGCTGTTTTTT	CASSRGGGPNTGELFF
TRBD1	16	TRBJ1-1	TRBV6-5	.	TGTGCCAGCAGTTACTCGAGGGGGACAGAGAACACTGAAGCTTTCTTT	CASSYSRGTENTEAFF
.	13	TRBJ1-1	TRBV7-9	.	TGTGCCAGCAGCCTCAAAGGCGACACTGAAGCTTTCTTT	CASSLKGDTEAFF
.	15	TRBJ1-1	TRBV7-9	.	TGTGCCAGCAGCCCCCGGGGAGGGCTTGACACTGAAGCTTTCTTT	CASSPRGGLDTEAFF
.	12	TRBJ1-1	TRBV7-8	.	TGTGCCAGCAGCCGACGGAACACTGAAGCTTTCTTT	CASSRRNTEAFF
.	15	TRBJ1-5	TRBV9	.	TGTGCCAGCAGCGTAGCTGTCGGTCGGGATCAGCCCCAGCATTTT	CASSVAVGRDQPQHF
TRBD1	15	TRBJ1-4	TRBV5-6	once	TGTGCCAGCAGCTTCCGACAGGGGTCGGGTGAAAAACTGTTTTTT	CASSFRQGSGEKLFF
.	12	TRBJ1-1	TRBV4-3	.	TGCGCCAGCAGCCAAAGCTTAGGTGAAGCTTTCTTT	CASSQSLGEAFF
.	14	TRBJ1-2	TRBV5-4	once	TGTGCCAGCAGCCCCACTACAGGGTACTATGGCTACACCTTC	CASSPTTGYYGYTF
.	16	TRBJ1-5	TRBV7-8	.	TGTGCCAGCAGCTTAGCACAGGGACAACTCAATCAGCCCCAGCATTTT	CASSLAQGQLNQPQHF
.	13	TRBJ1-5	TRBV5-1	.	TGCGCCAGCAGCTCGACAGAGGGTCAGCCCCAGCATTTT	CASSSTEGQPQHF
TRBD2	17	TRBJ2-1	TRBV9	.	TGTGCCAGCAGCCCAGGGACTAGCGGGGGTACCTACAATGAGCAGTTCTTC	CASSPGTSGGTYNEQFF
.	15	TRBJ1-2	TRBV4-3	.	TGCGCCAGCAGCCAAGAGGGGTCGGACTTGGATGGCTACACCTTC	CASSQEGSDLDGYTF
.	15	TRBJ2-7	TRBV10-3	.	TGTGCCATCAGTGAGGGACTCTCCGACTCCTACGAGCAGTACTTC	CAISEGLSDSYEQYF
TRBD1	16	TRBJ2-4	TRBV4-1	.	TGCGCCAGCAGCCAGCGGGACAGGGGTTGGGAGAACATTCAGTACTTC	CASSQRDRGWENIQYF
.	13	TRBJ1-5	TRBV10-3	few	TGTGCCATCAGTGATATGGGGTCGCAGCCCCAGCATTTT	CAISDMGSQPQHF
.	18	TRBJ1-3	TRBV9	.	TGTGCCAGCAGCGCTAGCCCCCCGGGACCGAGCTCTGGAAACACCATATATTTT	CASSASPPGPSSGNTIYF
TRBD1	13	TRBJ1-1	TRBV4-3	.	TGCGCCAGCAGCCAAGATAGGTGGACAGGGGCTTTCTTT	CASSQDRWTGAFF
.	13	TRBJ2-5	TRBV10-3	.	TGTGCCATCGCCGGACAAACGCAAGAGACCCAGTACTTC	CAIAGQTQETQYF
.	15	TRBJ2-5	TRBV4-3	once	TGCGCCAGCAGCCAGGGGGGCAGGGGGAAAGAGACCCAGTACTTC	CASSQGGRGKETQYF
.	14	TRBJ1-1	TRBV27	once	TGTGCCAGCAGACTGAACGAGTGGCGCACTGAAGCTTTCTTT	CASRLNEWRTEAFF
.	15	TRBJ2-6	TRBV6-5	.	TGTGCCAGCAGAAACCCCGGGTTTGGGGCCAACGTCCTGACTTTC	CASRNPGFGANVLTF
.	11	TRBJ1-2	TRBV20-1	once	TGCAGTGCTATGACTTCAGGTGGCTACACCTTC	CSAMTSGGYTF
.	14	TRBJ2-2	TRBV2	.	TGTGCCAGCTGGGAGCAGGGGGGGTCCGGGGAGCTGTTTTTT	CASWEQGGSGELFF